The table lists the clone carrying this TCR beta chain with a few counts. This sample stems from a study of identical twins. The CDR3 spans 15 residues. V lost 2 bases and J 5 bases, leaving 12 bases between the germline ends. TCRdb reanalysed the 5' RACE reads using MiXCR and keeps one entry per CDR3 protein. There are approximately 230,000 distinct CDR3 sequences in the sample; around an eighth occur only once, and around 9% lies in the top ten. Sequenced sample: memory (CD45RO+) T cells sorted from blood. V gene TRBV12-3 or TRBV12-4 combines with J gene TRBJ2-2; tentative D call: TRBD2 (5 bases). The clonotype originates from a woman under 30 in good health. The CDR3 nucleotides read TGTGCCAGCAGTTTAACCTTGTCGGGGACCGGGGAGCTGTTTTTT. It specifies CASSLTLSGTGELFF.